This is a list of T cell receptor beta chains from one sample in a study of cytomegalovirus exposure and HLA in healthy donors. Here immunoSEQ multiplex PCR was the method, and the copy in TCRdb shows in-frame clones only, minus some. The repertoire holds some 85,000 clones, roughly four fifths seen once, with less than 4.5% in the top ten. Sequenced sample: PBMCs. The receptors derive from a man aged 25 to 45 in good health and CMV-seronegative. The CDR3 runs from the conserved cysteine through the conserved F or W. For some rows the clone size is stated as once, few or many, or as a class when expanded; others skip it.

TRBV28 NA CASSPIKEGGLSTDTQYF
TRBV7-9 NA CASSLDRVTEAFF
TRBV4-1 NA CASSQQWGDSNQPQHF
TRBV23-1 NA CASSLCQINEKLFF
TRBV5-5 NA CASSLAGQGAYQPQHF
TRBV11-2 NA CASRPTGGLGYTF
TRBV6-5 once CASSYPDKGGGETQYF
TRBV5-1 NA CASSFGTVPSYGYTF
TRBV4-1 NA CASSQDETGAGELFF
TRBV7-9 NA CASSPSAAYSPLHF
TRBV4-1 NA CASSQNRGNEQYF
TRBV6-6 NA CASSNPQERIEQYF
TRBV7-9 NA CASSLAGTENEKLFF
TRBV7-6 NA CASSFKSSGNTIYF
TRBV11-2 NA CASSSLKIYSGNTIYF
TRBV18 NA CASSPGTPSSGNTIYF
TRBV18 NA CASSPRSSQGSETQYF
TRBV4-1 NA CASSQDGQYGYTF
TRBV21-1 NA CASTPKKLFGGVCTEAFF
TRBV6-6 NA CASSLRGSYNEKLFF
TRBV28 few CASSLSWGRGHRTASYSNQPQHF
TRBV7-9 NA CASSFRGTDSGNTIYF
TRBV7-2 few CASSSQNTQYF
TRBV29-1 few CSVKPDRVDTEAFF
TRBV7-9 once CSSSPGLSSTDTQYF
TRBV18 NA CASSPGAWQGEAFF
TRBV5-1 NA CASSTGGYEQYF
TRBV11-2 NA CASSSESGGHSPLHF
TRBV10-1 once CASSEGLAANNEQFF
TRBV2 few CASSGESAGVNQPQHF
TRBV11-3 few CASSLDQGGTANTGELFF
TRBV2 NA CASKPGTGEEKLFF
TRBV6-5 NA CASSLAGAYNEQFF
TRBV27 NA CASSPQSQGNEQFF
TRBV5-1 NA CASATGTSSTDTQYF
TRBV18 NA CASSPGQMRLNTEAFF
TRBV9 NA CASSVAGQGSNEQFF
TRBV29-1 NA CSVTVIGQGYGYGYTF